The TCR beta chain under discussion was sequenced for a study of T-cell memory formation after mild COVID-19. Study-level information: The study found TCR clusters largely donor specific.

A note on this clonotype: Its antigen is undetermined.

This CDR3 spans 15 amino acids. Trimming removed 5 bases from V and 0 bases from J, with 13 bases in between. CDR1 and CDR2 (germline): SGHRS, YFSETQ. Regarding the study as a whole: Researchers found some responding clones in pre-infection memory, a sign that cross-reactive memory joined. Shrinking CD4+ clones resided mostly in CM and EM, and CD8+ ones in EMRA. Among clones contracting day 15 to 85, CD4/CD8 was balanced, whereas later expanders leaned CD4+.

MiXCR was run by TCRdb on the 5' RACE reads, yielding one entry per CDR3 protein. The sample carries about 13,000 distinct CDR3 sequences, more than 10% recorded once. The source of this sequence is an adult woman who had mild COVID-19 (a few samples of this study predate the infection). Cell type and time point are not known. Sequencing was done on a sample of PBMCs or a T cell subset sorted from them (not recorded which). The chain has TRBV5-1 and TRBJ2-3, with TRBD2 as a possible D gene (5 bases). The CDR3 spells CASSLLGVSTDTQYF. The DNA of the CDR3 is TGCGCCAGCAGTTTGCTCGGGGTTAGCACAGATACGCAGTATTTT. Supplemented by reference TRBV5-1 and TRBJ2-3, the full variable domain reads KAGVTQTPRYLIKTRGQQVTLSCSPISGHRSVSWYQQTPGQGLQFLFEYFSETQRNKGNFPGRFSGRQFSNSRSEMNVSTLELGDSALYLCASSLLGVSTDTQYFGPGTRLTVL.